These 13 T cell receptor beta chains originate from one sample sequenced in a study of T cell changes during pregnancy in multiple sclerosis. Using immunoSEQ multiplex PCR, the repertoire was profiled, and TCRdb retains in-frame clones only, with some absent. The repertoire has 55,000 to 75,000 clones, under 95% of them found once; the top ten carry approximately 1.5%. This specimen was peripheral blood, taken in the third trimester of pregnancy. The receptors were sampled from a female donor in good health, enrolled as a control in a pregnancy study.

The rearrangement joins TRBV27 to TRBJ2-5; D gene uncertain. Germline CDR1 reads MNHEY; CDR2 reads SMNVEV (reference sequence). The CDR3 loop spans 12 amino acids. Trimming cost V 6 bases and J 12 bases, with 17 bases left between them. The CDR3 coding sequence is TGTGCCAGCAGGAGGAGATACGAAGAGGAGTACTTC. Amino acid sequence: CASRRRYEEEYF.

The chain employs TRBV11-2 and TRBJ2-6, with 7 bases identical to TRBD1. This CDR3 region has 18 residues. The V segment lost 4 bases and the J segment 0 bases; nucleotides outside the gene matches: 9. Germline values: CDR1 SGHAT, CDR2 FQNNGV. The CDR3 sequence is CASSSRGRGSSGANVLTF. In DNA form, the CDR3 reads TGTGCCAGCAGCTCCCGGGGCAGGGGGAGCTCTGGGGCCAACGTCCTGACTTTC.

This rearrangement joins TRBV7-9 to TRBJ1-5; tentatively, D is TRBD1 (6 bases). Trimming removed 4 bases at V and 3 bases at J, with 10 bases between. Looked up from germline, CDR1 is SEHNR and CDR2 is FQNEAQ (reference sequence). The CDR3 covers 14 residues. Here the CDR3 reads CASSSGQFNQPQHF. The CDR3 bases are TGTGCCAGCAGCTCCGGACAGTTCAATCAGCCCCAGCATTTT. Complete variable domain (other parts from reference TRBV7-9 and TRBJ1-5): DTGVSQNPRHKITKRGQNVTFRCDPISEHNRLYWYRQTLGQGPEFLTYFQNEAQLEKSRLLSDRFSAERPKGSFSTLEIQRTEQGDSAMYLCASSSGQFNQPQHFGDGTRLSIL.

The CDR3 DNA reads TGTGCCATCAGTGAGGGCCGAGAGGGAGCTTTCTTT. This encodes CAISEGREGAFF. The chain uses TRBV10-3 and TRBJ1-1; D unclear. The CDR3 extends over 12 amino acids. The V and J ends lost 2 bases and 10 bases respectively, with 11 bases between them. Germline CDR1 reads ENHRY; CDR2 reads SYGVKD.

J is TRBJ2-7 and V is TRBV10-3; the D gene is possibly TRBD1 (5 bases). V lost 4 bases to trimming and J lost 2 bases, with 18 bases between them. Germline V gene sequence: CDR1 ENHRY, CDR2 SYGVKD. The CDR3 consists of 16 residues. In nucleotides, the CDR3 is TGTGCCATCAGTGGTCCCCTCAGACAGAAACCCTACGAGCAGTACTTC. Protein product: CAISGPLRQKPYEQYF.

The DNA of the CDR3 is TGTGCCACCAGCAGAGAAACAGGGGGTACCTACGAGCAGTACTTC. Translating gives CATSRETGGTYEQYF. The rearrangement links TRBV15 to TRBJ2-7; 8 bases agree with TRBD1. Germline-derived CDR1 and CDR2 are LNHNV and YYDKDF (reference sequence). The CDR3 has 15 residues. With V trimmed by 0 bases and J by 2 bases, 3 bases remained unmatched.

V is TRBV9 and J is TRBJ2-7; TRBD2 is a possible D gene (5 bases). V was clipped by 7 bases and J by 2 bases, with 16 bases between them. CDR1 is SGDLS and CDR2 is YYNGEE in the germline V gene. The CDR3 length is 14 residues. The DNA for the CDR3 is TGTGCCAGCGGGAGTTCAGCGGAACCCTACGAGCAGTACTTC. Translated: CASGSSAEPYEQYF.

The gene calls are TRBV27 and TRBJ2-3, with a weak D call TRBD2 (6 bases). The CDR3 is 13 amino acids. With 5 bases removed from V and 11 bases from J, the gap between germline ends came to 17 bases. Germline V lookup: CDR1 MNHEY, CDR2 SMNVEV (reference sequence). CDR3: CASSASGGLKQYF. The DNA of the CDR3 is TGTGCCAGCAGTGCTTCCGGGGGTCTAAAGCAGTATTTT.

V and J are TRBV7-9 and TRBJ1-2, with 7 bases fitting TRBD1. Germline V gene sequence: CDR1 SEHNR, CDR2 FQNEAQ (reference sequence). J lost 8 bases, V lost 4 bases, and 10 bases had no gene match. There are 14 residues in the CDR3. Written as DNA, the CDR3 is TGTGCCAGCAGCTCAGGTGACAGGGTGGAAGGCTACACCTTC. Translating it yields CASSSGDRVEGYTF.

V gene TRBV6-5 combines with J gene TRBJ1-1, with a tentative D call TRBD1 (6 bases). The CDR3 length is 13 residues. From germline, CDR1 is MNHEY and CDR2 SVGAGI. V lost 6 bases and J lost 0, with 8 bases in between. This CDR3 reads CASSRTVNTEAFF. Written as DNA, the CDR3 is TGTGCCAGCAGCAGGACAGTGAACACTGAAGCTTTCTTT.

The chain recombines TRBV19 with TRBJ1-1; 7 bases align to TRBD1. This CDR3 has 15 amino acids. Germline assignment: CDR1 LNHDA and CDR2 SQIVND (reference sequence). Trimming removed 0 bases from V and 10 bases from J; junction bases left unmatched: 11. Here the CDR3 DNA reads TGTGCCAGTAGTATAGATACCTACAGGGGCTCCGTAGCTTTCTTT. Encoded protein: CASSIDTYRGSVAFF.

This chain uses TRBV5-6 with TRBJ1-3; 9 bases match TRBD1. Germline-derived CDR1 and CDR2 are SGHDT and YYEEEE. With V trimmed by 2 bases and J by 4 bases, 4 bases remained unmatched. The CDR3 runs 15 residues. The CDR3 loop is CASSFWTGVGNTIYF. The CDR3 DNA reads TGTGCCAGCAGCTTCTGGACAGGGGTAGGAAACACCATATATTTT.

This chain joins TRBV10-3 and TRBJ1-1, with no clear D. V was shortened by 3 bases and J by 4 bases, with 18 bases between the two germline ends. Germline V gene data show CDR1 as ENHRY and CDR2 as SYGVKD. This CDR3 is built from 16 residues. The CDR3 protein is CAISDTRRSLATEAFF. The CDR3 nucleotides are TGTGCCATCAGTGATACTAGGCGGTCCTTAGCCACTGAAGCTTTCTTT.